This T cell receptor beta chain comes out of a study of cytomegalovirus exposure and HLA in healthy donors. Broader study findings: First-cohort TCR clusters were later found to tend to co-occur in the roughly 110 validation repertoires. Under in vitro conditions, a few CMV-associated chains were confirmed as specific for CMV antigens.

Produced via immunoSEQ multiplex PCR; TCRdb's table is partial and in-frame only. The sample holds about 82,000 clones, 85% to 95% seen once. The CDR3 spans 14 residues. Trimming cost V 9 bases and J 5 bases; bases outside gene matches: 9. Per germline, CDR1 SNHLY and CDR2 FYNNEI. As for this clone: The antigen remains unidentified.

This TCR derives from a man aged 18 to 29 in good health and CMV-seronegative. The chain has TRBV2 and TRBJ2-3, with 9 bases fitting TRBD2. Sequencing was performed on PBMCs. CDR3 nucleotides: TGTGCCAGTGTAGCGGGGGCGGGTGGAGATACGCAGTATTTT. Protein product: CASVAGAGGDTQYF.